This TCR beta chain was profiled in a study of T cells in narcolepsy. Study observations and caveats: Autoreactive clone sequences were missing from some blood memory CD4+ repertoires. Comparing one patient's CSF and blood CD4+ clonotypes highlighted HCRT- and TRIB2-specific autoreactive clonotypes. Reportedly, autoreactive clonotypes were serially detected in patients' blood but not controls'.

This clone was counted once. Antigen unknown. Produced via immunoSEQ multiplex PCR; TCRdb's table is partial and in-frame only. This table holds 35,000 to 40,000 clones, over 75% found once. The CDR3 totals 14 residues. V was cut by 5 bases and J by 4 bases, with 14 bases left in between. Germline CDR1 is LNHDA and CDR2 is SQIVND (reference sequence). The clonotype originates from a human donor with narcolepsy. V is TRBV19 and J is TRBJ2-5; tentative D call: TRBD1 (7 bases). The specimen was CD45RA- memory CD4+ T cells from PBMCs. This CDR3 reads CASSLAGGPETQYF. Written as DNA, the CDR3 is TGTGCCAGTAGTCTGGCAGGGGGGCCAGAGACCCAGTACTTC.